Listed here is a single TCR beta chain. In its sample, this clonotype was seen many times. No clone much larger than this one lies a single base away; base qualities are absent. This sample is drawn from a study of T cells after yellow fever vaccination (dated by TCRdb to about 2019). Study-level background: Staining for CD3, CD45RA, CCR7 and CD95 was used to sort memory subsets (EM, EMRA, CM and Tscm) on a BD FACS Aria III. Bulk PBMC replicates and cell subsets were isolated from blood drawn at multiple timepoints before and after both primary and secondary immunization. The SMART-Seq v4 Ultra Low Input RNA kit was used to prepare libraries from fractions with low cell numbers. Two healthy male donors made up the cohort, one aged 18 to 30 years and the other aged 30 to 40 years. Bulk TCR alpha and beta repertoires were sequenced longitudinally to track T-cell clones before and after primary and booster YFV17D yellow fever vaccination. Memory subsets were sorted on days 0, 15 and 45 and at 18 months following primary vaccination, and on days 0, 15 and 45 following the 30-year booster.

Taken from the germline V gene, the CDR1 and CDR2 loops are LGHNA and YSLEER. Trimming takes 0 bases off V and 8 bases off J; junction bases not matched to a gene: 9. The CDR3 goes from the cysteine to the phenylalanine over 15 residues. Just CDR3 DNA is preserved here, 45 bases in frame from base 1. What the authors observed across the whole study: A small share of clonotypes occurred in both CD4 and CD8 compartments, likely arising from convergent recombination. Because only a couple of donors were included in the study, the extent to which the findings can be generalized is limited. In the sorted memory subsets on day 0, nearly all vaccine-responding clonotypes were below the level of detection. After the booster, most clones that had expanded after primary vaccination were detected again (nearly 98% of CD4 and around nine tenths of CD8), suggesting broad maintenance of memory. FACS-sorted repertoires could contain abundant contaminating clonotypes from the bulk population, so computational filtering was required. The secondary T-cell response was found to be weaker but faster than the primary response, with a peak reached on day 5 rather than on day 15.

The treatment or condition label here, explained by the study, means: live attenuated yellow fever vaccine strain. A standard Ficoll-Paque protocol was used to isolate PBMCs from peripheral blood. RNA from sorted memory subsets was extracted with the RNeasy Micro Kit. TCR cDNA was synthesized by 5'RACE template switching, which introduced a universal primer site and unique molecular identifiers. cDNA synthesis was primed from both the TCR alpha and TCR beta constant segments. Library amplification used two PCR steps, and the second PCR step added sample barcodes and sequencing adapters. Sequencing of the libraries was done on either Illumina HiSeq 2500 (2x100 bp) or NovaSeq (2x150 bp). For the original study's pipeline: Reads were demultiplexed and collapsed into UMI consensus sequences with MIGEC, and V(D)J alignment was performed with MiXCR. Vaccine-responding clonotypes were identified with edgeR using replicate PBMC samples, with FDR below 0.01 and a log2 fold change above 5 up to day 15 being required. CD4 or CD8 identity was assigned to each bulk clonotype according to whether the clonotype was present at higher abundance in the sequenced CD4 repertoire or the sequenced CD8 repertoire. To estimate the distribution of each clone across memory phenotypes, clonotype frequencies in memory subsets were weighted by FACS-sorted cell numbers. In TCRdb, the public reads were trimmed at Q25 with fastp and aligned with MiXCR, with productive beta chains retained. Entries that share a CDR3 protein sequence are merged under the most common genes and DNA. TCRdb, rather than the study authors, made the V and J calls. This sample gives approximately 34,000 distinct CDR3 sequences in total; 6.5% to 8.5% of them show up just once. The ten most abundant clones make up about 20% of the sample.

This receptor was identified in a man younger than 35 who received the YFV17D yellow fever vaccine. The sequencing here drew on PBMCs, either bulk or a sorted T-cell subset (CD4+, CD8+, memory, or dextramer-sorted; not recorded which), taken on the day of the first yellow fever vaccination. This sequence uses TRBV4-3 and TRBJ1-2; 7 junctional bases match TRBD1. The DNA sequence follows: TGCGCCAGCAGCCAAGAGTCGACAGGGATAGGGGGCTACACCTTC. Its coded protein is CASSQESTGIGGYTF.